This TCR beta chain emerged from a study of beta chain features in type 1 diabetes. About the study: All samples together contributed 107,917,701 sorted cells for examination.

Germline CDR1 and CDR2: LNHDA and SQIVND (reference sequence). Between the trimmed V and J ends, which lost 8 bases and 3 bases, there was a span of 7 bases. The CDR3 spans 11 residues. As for this clone: Antigen: not known.

The study, taken as a whole, reports: Reduced insertions and increased deletions marked VDJ junctions in type 1 diabetes patients.

Expressed TCRB transcripts were sequenced, since all the RNA that had been isolated was reverse transcribed. Sequencing used immunoSEQ multiplex PCR; TCRdb keeps in-frame clones, though not all of them. Here the sample spans almost 250,000 clones, roughly 15% being singletons. It was via CD45RO/CCR7/CD25/CD127/CD95/CD27 that CD4+ naive, central memory, regulatory and stem cell-like memory cells were sorted. The chain uses TRBV19 and TRBJ1-2; D gene unclear. Sequencing was performed on naive CD4+ T cells from blood. The origin of this receptor is a woman between 40 and 50 years old in good health. The CDR3 nucleotides are TGTGCCAGTCGTCGTGACTATGGCTACACCTTC. This sequence encodes CASRRDYGYTF.